One and the same sample provided the 13 T cell receptor beta chains below, sequenced in a study of shared clonotypes between healthy human individuals. Generated by immunoSEQ multiplex PCR, the TCRdb table keeps only in-frame clones and is missing some. The sample contains roughly 1,600,000 clones, about 98.5% of which appear only once. Sequencing used naive CD4+ T cells sorted from blood. Noted subset: CD45RA+ positively selected. Every receptor here comes from a man younger than 45 in good health.

The chain recombines TRBV5-1 with TRBJ2-3, with 7 bases lining up with TRBD1. Trimming cost V 4 bases and J 4 bases; bases outside gene matches: 3. The germline V gene has CDR1 SGHRS and CDR2 YFSETQ. This CDR3 spans 13 amino acids. The CDR3 spells CASSVQGPDTQYF. CDR3 nucleotide sequence: TGCGCCAGCAGCGTACAGGGGCCAGATACGCAGTATTTT.

The chain carries TRBV30 and TRBJ2-7; weak D call: TRBD2 (6 bases). CDR3 length: 13 residues. V was trimmed by 2 bases and J by 6 bases, leaving 14 bases between them. CDR1 and CDR2 (germline): GTSNPN, SVGIG (reference sequence). This CDR3 reads CAWSPSGRLEQYF. The CDR3, as DNA: TGTGCCTGGAGTCCGTCCGGGAGACTCGAGCAGTACTTC.

The chain combines TRBV5-1 with TRBJ2-1; D is possibly TRBD2 (6 bases). Trimming removed 4 bases from V and 2 bases from J, with 13 bases in between. This CDR3 spans 15 amino acids. The V gene's germline CDR1 is SGHRS and CDR2 YFSETQ. The CDR3 nucleotides read TGCGCCAGCAGCCTGACGGGAGTCGCCTACAATGAGCAGTTCTTC. Protein sequence: CASSLTGVAYNEQFF.

As regards this clone: Other DNA sequences in the sample encode the same CDR3. This sequence joins TRBV5-1 and TRBJ2-1, with D uncertain. Per the germline V gene, CDR1 is SGHRS and CDR2 is YFSETQ. The germline V and J ends were trimmed by 1 base and 0 bases, with 5 bases remaining between them. CDR3 length: 14 amino acids. The CDR3 nucleotides are TGCGCCAGCAGCTTGCAGACCTCCTACAATGAGCAGTTCTTC. Its translation is CASSLQTSYNEQFF.

The V and J genes are TRBV7-9 and TRBJ2-1; no firm D call. The germline V and J ends were trimmed by 2 bases and 0 bases, with 17 bases remaining between them. Germline V gene sequence: CDR1 SEHNR, CDR2 FQNEAQ (reference sequence). The length of the CDR3 is 18 residues. DNA of the CDR3: TGTGCCAGCAGCTTACTTCGCCCAGGTCGTTTCTCCTACAATGAGCAGTTCTTC. Translated, it gives CASSLLRPGRFSYNEQFF.

The chain carries TRBV7-3 and TRBJ2-1, with D perhaps TRBD1 (6 bases). The V end lost 1 base, the J end lost 2 bases, and 9 bases lay between the germline ends. This CDR3 has 15 residues. Germline V gene lookup returns CDR1 SGHTA and CDR2 FQGTGA. CDR3 sequence (DNA): TGTGCCAGCAGCTTAATACAGGGAACCTACAATGAGCAGTTCTTC. It codes for CASSLIQGTYNEQFF.

This rearrangement joins TRBV25-1 to TRBJ2-2; TRBD2 aligns across 10 bases. V was clipped by 8 bases and J by 0 bases; unmatched bases: 3. The CDR3 covers 15 residues. The germline V gene encodes CDR1 MGHDK and CDR2 SYGVNS. CDR3 coding DNA: TGTGCCAGCGGTAGCGGGAGGCCGAACACCGGGGAGCTGTTTTTT. It encodes CASGSGRPNTGELFF. Full variable domain (remainder filled in from reference TRBV25-1 and TRBJ2-2): EADIYQTPRYLVIGTGKKITLECSQTMGHDKMYWYQQDPGMELHLIHYSYGVNSTEKGDLSSESTVSRIRTEHFPLTLESARPSHTSQYLCASGSGRPNTGELFFGEGSRLTVL.

The gene calls are TRBV18 and TRBJ1-1; D unresolved. Germline V CDR1 and CDR2: KGHSH, LQKENI. This CDR3 region has 14 residues. Trimming shortened V by 5 bases and J by 1 base, and 11 bases separated the two germline ends. CDR3 nucleotides: TGTGCCAGCTCAACGAACCTCAGGAACACTGAAGCTTTCTTT. Encoded protein: CASSTNLRNTEAFF.

The chain joins TRBV2 to TRBJ2-5; 10 bases fit TRBD2. Unmatched junction bases numbered 5, after V lost 2 bases and J lost 5 bases. The CDR3 has 15 amino acids. Germline V gives CDR1 SNHLY, CDR2 FYNNEI. The CDR3: CASSELLAGEETQYF. The CDR3, as DNA: TGTGCCAGCAGTGAACTCCTAGCGGGAGAGGAGACCCAGTACTTC.

The rearrangement joins TRBV18 to TRBJ1-1; 8 positions agree with TRBD1. This CDR3 spans 14 amino acids. J was trimmed by 3 bases and V by 5 bases; bases with no gene match: 5. The germline V gene has CDR1 KGHSH and CDR2 LQKENI. The CDR3 region has the DNA TGTGCCAGCTCAACAAAACAGGGGGACACTGAAGCTTTCTTT. Translated, it gives CASSTKQGDTEAFF.

This chain joins TRBV4-1 and TRBJ1-2, with 7 bases lining up with TRBD1. CDR3 size: 15 residues. The ends lost 3 bases at V and 8 bases at J; junction bases unmatched: 12. CDR1 is MGHRA and CDR2 is YSYEKL in the germline V gene. For the CDR3, the DNA is TGCGCCAGCAGCCAGCCGACAGGGAGTGGGTCCGGCTACACCTTC. As protein: CASSQPTGSGSGYTF.

The V gene is TRBV5-1, the J gene TRBJ2-4; 10 positions agree with TRBD2. Germline CDR1 is SGHRS and CDR2 is YFSETQ. This CDR3 is built from 14 residues. The J segment lost 5 bases and the V segment lost 4 bases, leaving 3 bases of the junction unmatched. Written as DNA, the CDR3 is TGCGCCAGCAGCAGCGGACTAGCGGAAAACATTCAGTACTTC. Protein: CASSSGLAENIQYF.

CDR3: CASSTGTGVEKLFF. The CDR3 DNA reads as TGTGCCAGTAGTACAGGGACAGGGGTCGAAAAACTGTTTTTT. The chain has TRBV19 and TRBJ1-4; 10 bases map to TRBD1. After removal of 4 bases from V and 8 bases from J, the junction contained 4 bases not matched to a gene. Germline V gene data show CDR1 as LNHDA and CDR2 as SQIVND (reference sequence). The CDR3 is 14 amino acids.